The 13 T cell receptor beta chains in this list originate from one sample, sequenced in a study of CXCR3-negative and CXCR3-positive naive CD8 T cells. The TRB libraries of cDNA were built by UMI-labeled 5' RACE. Following a re-call of the 5' RACE reads, TCRdb has one entry per CDR3 protein and lacks DNA. The table lists about 130,000 distinct CDR3 sequences. Study-wide results and caveats: TRB CDR3s were more hydrophobic in CXCR3-positive than in CXCR3-negative naive cells.

These receptors lack a known antigen. Specimen: naive CXCR3+ CD8+ T cells from blood. Documented subset: CD45RO-CCR7+CD27+CD95- naive CD8+ T cells expressing CXCR3 (TNR3+). Receptor source: a human donor in good health. Some clones in this sample may be carry-over from other donors' samples.

The CDR3 loop reads CASSLDAYGYTF. This chain joins TRBV5-1 and TRBJ1-2. From germline, CDR1 is SGHRS and CDR2 YFSETQ. The CDR3 spans 12 residues.

V usage is TRBV11-2 and J usage is TRBJ2-1. Germline V gene lookup returns CDR1 SGHAT and CDR2 FQNNGV. The CDR3 sequence is 14 residues long. CDR3 residues: CASSPKETYNEQFF.

The chain combines TRBV5-1 with TRBJ2-2. Germline CDR1 is SGHRS and CDR2 is YFSETQ. This CDR3 spans 16 amino acids. The CDR3 sequence is CASSFWQTQGTGELFF.

The chain carries TRBV28 and TRBJ2-2; TCRdb's assignment of TRBD1 cannot be checked, as there is no DNA. Per germline, CDR1 MDHEN and CDR2 SYDVKM. This CDR3 has 14 residues. CDR3: CASSSNRGPGELFF.

The chain joins TRBV29-1 to TRBJ2-7. There are 17 residues in the CDR3. Germline CDR1 reads SQVTM; CDR2 reads ANQGSEA. The CDR3 here is CSVEDCKRQGGAYEQYF.

The CDR3 loop reads CASSPGDRRYSNQPQHF. The genes are TRBV12-3 or TRBV12-4 and TRBJ1-5; TCRdb selects TRBD1, and the lack of DNA leaves this call unchecked. CDR3 length: 17 residues.

The V call is TRBV12-5, the J call TRBJ2-1; TCRdb's D gene call, TRBD1, goes unchecked for lack of DNA. The CDR3 contains 15 residues. CDR1 is LGHNT, CDR2 FRNRAP, per germline. CDR3 loop: CASVPYGGAVNEQFF.

The V gene is TRBV7-9, the J gene TRBJ2-7. Per the germline V gene, CDR1 is SEHNR and CDR2 is FQNEAQ (reference sequence). The CDR3 is made up of 12 amino acids. The CDR3 protein is CASSRNHNLRYF.

The J gene is TRBJ2-3, the V gene TRBV20-1; TCRdb's D gene call, TRBD2, goes unchecked for lack of DNA. Germline CDR1 and CDR2: DFQATT and SNEGSKA (reference sequence). The CDR3 runs to 14 residues. The CDR3 spells CSADLTGVPDTQYF.

The chain is built from TRBV20-1 and TRBJ2-3; checking the TCRdb D call of TRBD1 is not possible without DNA. Germline V gives CDR1 DFQATT, CDR2 SNEGSKA (reference sequence). This CDR3 is 15 amino acids long. The CDR3 region is CSAPAGQVRADTQYF.

This sequence joins TRBV6-5 and TRBJ2-2; without DNA, the TCRdb call of TRBD2 cannot be checked. The CDR3 covers 16 residues. CDR1 and CDR2 from the germline V gene are MNHEY and SVGAGI. The CDR3 is CASSTATSGGTGELFF.

This rearrangement joins TRBV7-8 to TRBJ2-7. Germline V gives CDR1 SGHVS, CDR2 FQNEAQ. The CDR3 is made up of 14 amino acids. This CDR3 reads CASSLSARSYEQYF.

The CDR3 sequence is CASSLEGYQETQYF. The chain has TRBV5-4 and TRBJ2-5. The germline gives CDR1 SGHNT, CDR2 YYREEE (reference sequence). The CDR3 consists of 14 residues. The full variable domain, in which reference TRBV5-4 and TRBJ2-5 provide the parts outside the CDR3, is ETGVTQSPTHLIKTRGQQVTLRCSSQSGHNTVSWYQQALGQGPQFIFQYYREEENGRGNFPPRFSGLQFPNYSSELNVNALELDDSALYLCASSLEGYQETQYFGPGTRLLVL.